Below, 3 T cell receptor beta chains from the same sample are listed, as sequenced in a study of cytomegalovirus exposure and HLA in healthy donors. Both 60 Vbeta primers and 13 Jbeta primers went into the PCR. Here immunoSEQ multiplex PCR was the method, and the copy in TCRdb shows in-frame clones only, minus some. The sample contains approximately 150,000 clones, roughly 80% of which appear only once. Sequenced: PBMCs. The receptors come from a man aged 50 to 59 in good health and CMV-seropositive.

The CDR3 DNA follows: TGTGCCAGCAGCGCAGACAGGGCCTACACAGATACGCAGTATTTT. It specifies CASSADRAYTDTQYF. The genes are TRBV6-5 and TRBJ2-3; 7 nucleotides align to TRBD1. CDR1 MNHEY and CDR2 SVGAGI come from the germline V gene. V lost 6 bases to trimming and J lost 2 bases; unmatched junction nucleotides: 8. CDR3 size: 15 residues.

This rearrangement joins TRBV9 to TRBJ2-3; D might be TRBD2 (6 bases). The CDR3 is made up of 16 amino acids. Germline lookup yields CDR1 SGDLS and CDR2 YYNGEE. V was trimmed by 0 bases and J by 6 bases, leaving 17 bases between them. For the CDR3, the DNA is TGTGCCAGCAGCGTAGAAGGAGGGCCGGCGAGGGATACGCAGTATTTT. This sequence encodes CASSVEGGPARDTQYF.

This clone appeared a single time. The chain is built from TRBV19 and TRBJ2-7; D is possibly TRBD2 (5 bases). The CDR3 consists of 12 residues. V dropped 8 bases and J dropped 0 bases, with 8 bases sitting between them. Germline V gives CDR1 LNHDA, CDR2 SQIVND (reference sequence). CDR3 protein: CASRDDSYEQYF. The CDR3 DNA reads TGTGCCAGTCGGGATGACTCCTACGAGCAGTACTTC.